This TCR beta chain was identified in a study of shared clonotypes between healthy human individuals. Whole-study results and caveats: When compared with the clonotypes that were shared by all four sorted-subset donors, the non-shared clonotypes turned out to have lower generation probabilities. Depth was large, yet rarefaction showed that sorted-subset sequencing was incomplete. Memory subsets generally showed lower estimated richness than naive subsets.

Germline V gene data show CDR1 as SGDLS and CDR2 as YYNGEE. Trimming took 2 bases from V and 3 from J, leaving 12 bases between them. This CDR3 region has 15 residues. The study drew all its donors from Caucasian adults living in Nashville, Tennessee. As regards this clone: As yet, its antigen is unknown.

Profiled with immunoSEQ multiplex PCR; TCRdb holds only in-frame clones, not every one. The sample has approximately 740,000 clones; roughly 70% are singletons. This chain links TRBV9 with TRBJ2-1; a weak D match, TRBD1 (7 bases). The receptor was isolated from a woman aged 25-40 years in good health. Sequencing was done on a sample of memory CD4+ T cells sorted from blood. Subset reported: CD45RA-negative fraction. CDR3 protein: CASSVQGGLYNEQFF. DNA for the CDR3: TGTGCCAGCAGCGTCCAGGGGGGTCTCTACAATGAGCAGTTCTTC.